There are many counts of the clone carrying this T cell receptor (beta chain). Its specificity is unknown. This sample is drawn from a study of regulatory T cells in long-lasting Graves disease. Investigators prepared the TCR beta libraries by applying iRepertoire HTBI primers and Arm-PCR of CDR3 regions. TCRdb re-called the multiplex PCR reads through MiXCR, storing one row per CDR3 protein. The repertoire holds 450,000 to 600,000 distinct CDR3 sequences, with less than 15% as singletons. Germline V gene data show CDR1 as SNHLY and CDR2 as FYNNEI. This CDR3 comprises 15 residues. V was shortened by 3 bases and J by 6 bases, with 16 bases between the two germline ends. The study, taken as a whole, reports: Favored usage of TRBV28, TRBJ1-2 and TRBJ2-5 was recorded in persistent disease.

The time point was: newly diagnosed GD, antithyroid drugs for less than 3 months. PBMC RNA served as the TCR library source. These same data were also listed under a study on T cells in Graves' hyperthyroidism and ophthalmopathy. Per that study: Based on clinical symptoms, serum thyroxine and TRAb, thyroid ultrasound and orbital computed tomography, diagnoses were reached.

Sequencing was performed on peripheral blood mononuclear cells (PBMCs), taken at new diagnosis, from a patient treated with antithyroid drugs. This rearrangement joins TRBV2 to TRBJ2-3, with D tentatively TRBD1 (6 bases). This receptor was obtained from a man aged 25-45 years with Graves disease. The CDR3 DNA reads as TGTGCCAGCAGTGAGGACAGACAAGGGGAGGATACGCAGTATTTT. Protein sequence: CASSEDRQGEDTQYF.